This T cell receptor (beta chain) was recovered during a study of blood T cell repertoires in COVID-19. Whole-study context: Acute-phase and convalescent COVID-19 samples originated in the United States, Italy and Spain. PBMCs, B-cell-depleted T cells, or T cells were the source of the cDNA or gDNA that made up the material.

Per the study methods: Researchers report that nucleated cell counts were estimated from reference gene primer amplification. Libraries were prepared by immunoSEQ multiplex PCR; TCRdb keeps only in-frame clonotypes and omits some of them. D and trimming were read from the DNA, whereas the V and J calls and clone size are those reported in that table. The sample gives 150,000 to 200,000 clones, approximately 92% of which show up once; approximately 2.3% is in the top ten. CDR1 and CDR2 from the germline V gene are SNHLY and FYNNEI. The CDR3 runs 16 residues. V dropped 6 bases and J dropped 6; count of bases not matched to a gene: 12. Clinical histories supplied by participants themselves formed the basis of cohort assignment.

The genes are TRBV2 and TRBJ2-2, with TRBD2 matching over 8 bases. The clonotype comes from a woman aged 40-49 years with acute COVID-19. Sequenced: PBMCs or T cells enriched from blood (not recorded which). The CDR3 reads CASSDLAGLGPGELFF. The CDR3 DNA is TGTGCCAGCAGCGACTTAGCGGGGTTGGGGCCCGGGGAGCTGTTTTTT.